Detailed here is one T cell receptor beta chain. The V gene's germline CDR1 is WSHSY and CDR2 SAAADI. This CDR3 contains 21 residues. V was clipped by 3 bases and J by 0 bases; unmatched bases: 17. This table comes from immunoSEQ multiplex PCR, and its TCRdb copy is limited to in-frame clones, with some not included. The sample holds about 81,000 clones; roughly 96% are singletons and the top ten take more than 0.15%. This entry belongs to a study of technical replicates of blood from a handful of donors. Sequencing was carried out using T cells isolated from PBMCs. This TCR was sampled from a human donor in good health. The rearrangement links TRBV10-2 to TRBJ2-1, with TRBD2 matching 10 bases. DNA of the CDR3: TGCGCCAGCAGTGATTTGGGGACTAGCGTTTTCGTGGTGAGCTCCTACAATGAGCAGTTCTTC. Amino acid sequence: CASSDLGTSVFVVSSYNEQFF.